The T cell receptor beta chain under discussion was sequenced for a study of regulatory T cells in long-lasting Graves disease (dated by TCRdb to the early 2020s). Regarding the complete study: Patients with newly diagnosed Graves' disease had been on antithyroid drugs for under 3 months. Persistent Graves' disease patients were compared with newly diagnosed Graves' disease patients by peripheral blood TCR sequencing and RNA sequencing. The study was registered as a clinical trial and conducted in China. A total of approximately 35 samples underwent TCR sequencing: about 13 from persistent and about 20 from newly diagnosed Graves' disease patients. Beyond this particular receptor, the publication reports: Persistent disease showed preferential use of TRBV28, TRBJ1-2 and TRBJ2-5, whereas newly diagnosed disease favored TRBV20-1 and TRBJ2-1. Sequencing and analysis were limited to the TCR beta chain. Persistent Graves' disease patients showed lower TCR Shannon entropy and fewer highly expanded clones than newly diagnosed patients, suggesting clonal expansion. Only peripheral blood was studied, because thyroid tissue, the primary lesion, was inaccessible. A larger number of public clonotypes was shared among persistent patients (approximately 3,000) than among newly diagnosed patients (roughly 970). As a limitation, the authors acknowledged that the small sample size may reduce accuracy.

The meaning of the sample's time point label: newly diagnosed GD, antithyroid drugs for less than 3 months. RNA was extracted from PBMCs in TRIzol for both TCR sequencing and RNA sequencing. The diagnosis of Graves' disease was made according to American Thyroid Association guidelines. Patients for the study were recruited at an endocrinology department in Xi'an, China. Each patient gave around 9 milliliters of peripheral blood, collected in an EDTA anticoagulant tube. PBMCs were isolated by Ficoll Paque Plus density gradient separation without further T cell sorting. An Agilent 2100 Bioanalyzer and agarose gel were used to check RNA quality, while a NanoDrop 2000 measured RNA concentration. The CDR1 and CDR2 encoded by the germline V gene are SGHAT and FQNNGV. Including the terminal cysteine and phenylalanine, the CDR3 comprises 17 residues. This entry keeps only the CDR3 DNA: 51 bases, framed from base 1.

At least ten counts were recorded for this clonotype. What antigen it recognizes has not been identified. No much larger clone exists at a distance of one base, and base qualities are not known. Library creation used multiplex PCR. Sequenced using an Illumina HiSeq 4000. iRepertoire HTBI primers and Arm-PCR amplification of CDR3 regions were used to construct TCR beta libraries. Before sequencing, the PCR products underwent gel purification. On the study's bioinformatics: A total of 62 TRBV and 14 TRBJ segments were identified across samples and were used for gene usage analysis of CDR3 amino acid clonotypes. COPE and FqMerger were used to merge filtered high-quality paired reads into contigs. Contigs were aligned with BLAST to IMGT TRBV, TRBD and TRBJ reference genes, and CDR3 was defined per IMGT. Any clonotype with a frequency above 0.1% was counted as a highly expanded clone. Repertoire diversity was measured by Shannon entropy, and V-J evenness by the Gini coefficient. Public clonotypes were defined as clonotypes shared by more than one individual. TCRdb reanalyzed the raw reads on its own, using fastp at Q25 for trimming and MiXCR for clone calling, and kept in-frame beta chains. Rows are combined by CDR3 protein, so each entry shows the most common genes and DNA. None of the V and J calls come from the authors' own analysis; TCRdb made them. The sample profile shows about 350,000 distinct CDR3 sequences; about a sixth of them were found once. The biggest ten clones account for around 20% of the sample.

This sample was shared with a second study, whose subject was T cells in Graves' hyperthyroidism and ophthalmopathy. The second paper states: Stable Graves' hyperthyroidism was defined as the absence of progression to ophthalmopathy over 18 months of follow-up. Hyperthyroidism patients were newly diagnosed, had a disease duration of under 2 months, and were aged 18 to 65 years. The study excluded patients with uncontrolled infections, other autoimmune diseases, pregnancy or lactation. Clinical symptoms, serum thyroxine and TRAb, thyroid ultrasound, and orbital computed tomography formed the basis for the diagnoses. For the first round of RT-PCR on the TCR CDR3, the HTBI primer set was used together with the Qiagen OneStep RT-PCR kit. Most expanded thyroid clonotypes (frequency above 0.001) were also detected in blood, a finding suggesting that blood repertoires may reflect thyroid immune responses. A model built on a 13 V-J signature distinguished ophthalmopathy from stable hyperthyroidism, reaching about 89% sensitivity and about 81% specificity in cross-validation and 80%/75% in testing. During validation, the model predicted progression to ophthalmopathy a median of roughly 7.1 months ahead of onset, with approximately 71% sensitivity and under 85% specificity. To identify distinguishing TCR V-J signatures, a discovery cohort of 100 patients was used, comprising approximately 40 with Graves' ophthalmopathy and 57 with stable Graves' hyperthyroidism. Prospective prediction of ophthalmopathy was tested in an independent validation cohort consisting of some 20 hyperthyroidism patients and some 17 patients who later progressed to ophthalmopathy. The 95 to 100 discovery patients were randomly split 7:3 into training and test sets. In about six Graves' hyperthyroidism patients, the study also compared T-cell repertoires from thyroid tissue with T-cell repertoires from blood. Following sampling, methimazole starting at 30 mg daily was given to hyperthyroidism patients, and high-dose intravenous methylprednisolone was given to ophthalmopathy patients. Libraries were constructed in a second round of multiplex PCR, after which size selection and purification were performed. The libraries were sequenced on an Illumina HiSeq2000 using paired-end 100 bp reads. Raw data were processed with SOAPnuke, discarding reads with adapters, uncalled bases, mean Phred below 15, or no exact constant-primer or identifier match. COPE v1.2.5 was used to merge the high-quality paired reads, and each unique nucleotide sequence was defined as a clonotype. MiTCR v1.1 was used to align the clonotypes against IMGT TRBV, TRBD and TRBJ reference segments. Analysis was restricted to V-J combinations with a frequency above 0.0001, which covered 99.2% of repertoires. The TCS score was defined as F50 (clonal expansion) divided by E x V (chaos), with BLOSUM62-based TCRdist calculated between CDR3 peptides within each V-J. Welch's t-statistics and random forest reduced roughly 540 V-J features to about 12, which were used in a naive Bayes classifier (R e1071). No statistical method was used to set the sample size in advance, and investigators knew the group allocation. According to the paper, TCR Vbeta CDR3 sequencing was carried out on approximately 140 peripheral blood samples, which came from more than 40 ophthalmopathy, around 74 hyperthyroidism and about 17 progressor patients.

This receptor was obtained from a woman aged 18 to 35 with Graves disease. Donor details come from another sample of the same person, matched by shared clones. The V and J genes are TRBV11-2 and TRBJ2-1; the central 8 bases match TRBD2. Gene TRBJ2-5 matches the end of the DNA better, so the J call may be wrong. The sequences come from peripheral blood mononuclear cells (PBMCs), collected at new diagnosis, from a patient treated with antithyroid drugs. This receptor has the CDR3 CASSLETAGVRVETQYF. Here is the DNA: TGTGCCAGCAGCTTAGAAACAGCGGGAGTTAGAGTGGAGACCCAGTACTTC.